This TCR beta chain was sequenced during a study of radiotherapy plus CTLA-4 blockade in lung cancer. Data came from immunoSEQ multiplex PCR; TCRdb stores just in-frame clones and leaves some out. The repertoire holds some 110,000 clones, with about 85% as singletons. Points on this clone: Its antigen remains unidentified.

Study results and caveats: Clones of tumor-derived TCRs expanded in blood after radiotherapy plus ipilimumab. Alongside interferon-beta, early blood T cell clone dynamics were reportedly the best predictor of response.

The specimen was peripheral blood, collected from a patient treated with radiotherapy plus ipilimumab. This TCR derives from a human donor with non-small cell lung cancer that progressed on radiotherapy plus ipilimumab. Some clones in this sample may be carry-over from other donors' samples.

As DNA, the CDR3 is TGCGCCAGCAGCTTGGGTCGCCAGGGCAACACCATATATTTT. It codes for CASSLGRQGNTIYF. The V and J genes are TRBV5-1 and TRBJ1-3; D is perhaps TRBD1 (5 bases). The CDR3 is made up of 14 amino acids. Germline CDR1 and CDR2: SGHRS and YFSETQ. Trimming removed 0 bases at V and 7 bases at J, with 11 bases between.